The source of this T cell receptor (beta chain) is a study of T-cell reconstitution after alpha-beta-depleted transplantation in children. Study conclusions and caveats: The authors attributed T-cell counts and diversity one year after transplant mostly to newly produced T cells.

The CDR3 is made up of 13 amino acids. V gave up 5 bases and J gave up 0 bases, with 7 bases separating them. Per the germline V gene, CDR1 is MDHEN and CDR2 is SYDVKM. The sample holds a few counts of this clonotype. What it binds is unknown. Construction of the TCRbeta library involved unique molecular identifiers. TCRdb analysed the PCR reads with MiXCR anew, one entry per CDR3 protein. The table has around 450,000 distinct CDR3 sequences, roughly 15% seen once. The sample consisted of PBMCs, mostly from graft donor cells, taken 360 days after TCRalphabeta/CD19-depleted stem cell transplant. The sequence derives from a boy in the first two years of life who had a stem cell transplant for Wiskott-Aldrich syndrome, so the T cells may come from the graft donor. J is TRBJ2-5 and V is TRBV28, with D unclear. The CDR3 sequence: CASSRRYQETQYF. CDR3 DNA: TGTGCCAGCAGTAGACGGTACCAAGAGACCCAGTACTTC.